This is a list of T cell receptor beta chains from one sample in a study of Graves' ophthalmopathy and Graves' hyperthyroidism. One entry per CDR3 protein, called by TCRdb with MiXCR from the multiplex PCR reads. In the table there are a few hundred thousand distinct CDR3 sequences, 35% to 45% of which are singletons. Sequencing used peripheral blood or thyroid tissue (not recorded which). The source of these receptors is an adult man with Graves' hyperthyroidism. The CDR3 runs from the conserved cysteine through the conserved F or W. D genes are given only for firm matches. Clone sizes are given selectively: once, few, many, or a class where the clone is expanded.

TRBD1,TRBJ1-6,TRBV9,many,TGTGCCAGCAGCGCCTCGGGACAGGGGATGAATTCACCCCTCCACTTT,CASSASGQGMNSPLHF
TRBD1,TRBJ2-7,TRBV7-8,NA,TGTGCCAGCAGCCACGGGACAGGGGTCTACAAGCAGTACTTC,CASSHGTGVYKQYF
NA,TRBJ2-2,TRBV30,few,TGTGCCTGGGCGACAGAGAACACCGGGGAGCTGTTTTTT,CAWATENTGELFF
TRBD2,TRBJ2-2,TRBV24-1,once,TGTGCCACCAGCACGGGACTAGCGGGTAACACCGGGGAGCTGTTTTTT,CATSTGLAGNTGELFF
NA,TRBJ2-2,TRBV12-3/TRBV12-4,many,TGTGCCAGCAGTTACAGGGTTACCGGGGAGCTGTTTTTT,CASSYRVTGELFF
TRBD1,TRBJ1-2,TRBV25-1,once,TGTGCCAGCCGAAGACAGGGCGCGGCAGACTATGGCTACACCTTC,CASRRQGAADYGYTF
NA,TRBJ2-5,TRBV11-2,many,TGTGCCAGCAGCTTACAAGGGGGACCTCAAGAGACCCAGTACTTC,CASSLQGGPQETQYF
TRBD1,TRBJ2-7,TRBV19,NA,TGTGCCAGTAGCTATTCCGGGACAGGGGTCTACGAGCAGTACTTC,CASSYSGTGVYEQYF
NA,TRBJ1-1,TRBV29-1,few,TGCAGCGCCTGCCTCTCCGGGGGGACTGAAGCTTTCTTT,CSACLSGGTEAFF
TRBD1,TRBJ1-4,TRBV2,NA,TGTGCCAGCAGTGAACAAGGGCGGACAGGGTGGAATGAAAAACTGTTTTTT,CASSEQGRTGWNEKLFF
TRBD1,TRBJ2-5,TRBV10-1,many,TGCGCCAGCGGGGACAGGGGCTTCTCGACCCAGTACTTC,CASGDRGFSTQYF
TRBD2,TRBJ2-2,TRBV7-9,many,TGTGCCAGCAGCACTGGGACTAGCGGGGGGCCAAACACCGGGGAGCTGTTTTTT,CASSTGTSGGPNTGELFF
TRBD1,TRBJ2-6,TRBV24-1,NA,TGTGCCACCAGTGCTAGGGAAATGACAGGGACTGGGGCCAACGTCCTGACTTTC,CATSAREMTGTGANVLTF
NA,TRBJ2-7,TRBV7-8,many,TGTGCCAGCAGCCTCCCGGGACCGGGAGTCTCCTACGAGCAGTACTTC,CASSLPGPGVSYEQYF
NA,TRBJ2-7,TRBV12-3/TRBV12-4,few,TGTGCCAGCAGTGAAGGACGGGGGCACTACGAGCAGTACTTC,CASSEGRGHYEQYF
NA,TRBJ2-3,TRBV19,NA,TGTGCCAGTAATTCGGCCAGGGCAGATACGCAGTATTTT,CASNSARADTQYF
NA,TRBJ1-1,TRBV30,many,TGTGCCTGGGCTAGGGACACTGAAGCTTTCTTT,CAWARDTEAFF
TRBD1,TRBJ2-2,TRBV11-3,NA,TGTGCCAGCAGCTCAAGGACAGGGTGGGGCACCGGGGAGCTGTTTTTT,CASSSRTGWGTGELFF
TRBD1,TRBJ1-2,TRBV10-3,NA,TGTGCCATCAGTGAGCCGGACAGGGGAGACGATGGCTACACCTTC,CAISEPDRGDDGYTF
NA,TRBJ1-4,TRBV7-8,NA,TGTGCCAGCAGTTTTCGGACCCCGGGTAATGAAAAACTGTTTTTT,CASSFRTPGNEKLFF
NA,TRBJ1-2,TRBV7-8,NA,TGTGCCAGCAGCCCGAGGGACCGGGGCGTCAACTATGGCTACACCTTC,CASSPRDRGVNYGYTF
NA,TRBJ1-1,TRBV29-1,NA,TGCAGCGTTGAGCAGGGTGTGGTAGCTTTCTTT,CSVEQGVVAFF
NA,TRBJ1-1,TRBV6-5,many,TGTGCCAGCAGTCCCACGGGGGGGGTGGGCACTGAAGCTTTCTTT,CASSPTGGVGTEAFF